These T cell receptor beta chains were read from a single sample in a study of response to subunit inactivated influenza vaccine. TCRdb reanalysed the RT-PCR reads using MiXCR and keeps one entry per CDR3 protein. The sample yields some 520,000 distinct CDR3 sequences, approximately 15% seen once. Sequencing was performed on CD4+ T cells sorted from PBMCs, taken roughly 24 months after vaccination. All receptors derive from a man aged 50 to 69 who received an inactivated influenza vaccine. Each CDR3 is given with its conserved first and last residue. The D gene is left open where the match is weak. The size entry is marked missing in some rows and otherwise reads once, few, many or a size class.

J | D | size | V | DNA | CDR3
TRBJ2-7 | . | few | TRBV12-3/TRBV12-4 | TGTGCCAGCAGTTTGGAGGCAGGGCCGTACGAGCAGTACTTC | CASSLEAGPYEQYF
TRBJ2-7 | TRBD2 | . | TRBV10-3 | TGTGCCACTCGGACTAGCGGGGGGGCCTACGAGCAGTACTTC | CATRTSGGAYEQYF
TRBJ2-1 | . | . | TRBV6-2/TRBV6-3 | TGTGCCAGCAGTTACGGGGGTGCGACCGGGTCCTACAATGAGCAGTTCTTC | CASSYGGATGSYNEQFF
TRBJ2-2 | TRBD2 | . | TRBV6-1 | TGTGCCAGCGCGGGACTAGCGGGGGGGCGGGAAGGGGAGCTGTTTTTT | CASAGLAGGREGELFF
TRBJ2-3 | TRBD2 | . | TRBV7-3 | TGTGCCAGCAGCTTAACGGGCACTAGCGGGAGCCATACCCCTAGCACAGATACGCAGTATTTT | CASSLTGTSGSHTPSTDTQYF
TRBJ2-5 | TRBD1 | . | TRBV3-1 | TGTGCCAGCAGCCAAGGGATCGTTGGGACAGGGCAAGAGACCCAGTACTTC | CASSQGIVGTGQETQYF
TRBJ2-7 | TRBD1 | . | TRBV20-1 | TGCAGTGCTGGGACAGCGAAGTCCTACGAGCAGTACTTC | CSAGTAKSYEQYF
TRBJ2-1 | TRBD2 | . | TRBV10-3 | TGTGCCATCAGCGGGCTTAGGCTAGCGGAAGACAATGAGCAGTTCTTC | CAISGLRLAEDNEQFF
TRBJ2-7 | . | . | TRBV20-1 | TGCAGTGCTAGTAGTATCGTAAGCTCCTACGAGCAGTACTTC | CSASSIVSSYEQYF
TRBJ2-3 | TRBD1 | . | TRBV12-3/TRBV12-4 | TGTGCCAGCAGTTCCCCGGGACAGGGGAAAGATACGCAGTATTTT | CASSSPGQGKDTQYF
TRBJ2-3 | TRBD2 | many | TRBV20-1 | TGCACCGTCCCGGGACTAGCCACAGATACGCAGTATTTT | CTVPGLATDTQYF
TRBJ1-2 | . | . | TRBV28 | TGTGCCAGCACTATAATGGGGGCAAGTGGCTACACCTTC | CASTIMGASGYTF
TRBJ1-1 | . | . | TRBV5-1 | TGCGCCAGCAGCTTGGGGGCGACAGTTAACACTGAAGCTTTCTTT | CASSLGATVNTEAFF
TRBJ2-7 | . | . | TRBV2 | TGTGCCACCGCCAAGGGGAGAGTGTACTCCTACGAGCAGTACTTC | CATAKGRVYSYEQYF
TRBJ1-5 | . | few | TRBV20-1 | TGCAGTGCAAGGGAGACGGACGCCATGGGGGCCCAGCATTTT | CSARETDAMGAQHF
TRBJ2-2 | . | many | TRBV14 | TGTGCCAGCAGCCAAGGAATCACCGGGGAGCTGTTTTTT | CASSQGITGELFF
TRBJ1-5 | . | many | TRBV5-1 | TGCGCCAGCAGCTTGGCCTTGGCAAAGGAGGTTCAGCCCCAGCATTTT | CASSLALAKEVQPQHF
TRBJ2-3 | . | many | TRBV4-3 | TGCGCCAGCAGCCAAGCGCTCCGGGACGGCCGTGCTAGCACAGATACGCAGTATTTT | CASSQALRDGRASTDTQYF
TRBJ1-1 | TRBD1 | few | TRBV6-2/TRBV6-3 | TGTGCCAGCAGTTACGCAACTCTTTCAGGGGGCAGGAACACTGAAGCTTTCTTT | CASSYATLSGGRNTEAFF
TRBJ2-7 | . | few | TRBV28 | TGTGCCAGCAGTTTATGGAAGGGGGGAAAAGGGATCTACGAGCAGTACTTC | CASSLWKGGKGIYEQYF
TRBJ1-4 | TRBD1 | many | TRBV12-3/TRBV12-4 | TGTGCCAGCAGTTTCGCCGGGACAGGCCTAGCAACTAATGAAAAACTGTTTTTT | CASSFAGTGLATNEKLFF
TRBJ1-1 | . | . | TRBV28 | TGTGCCAGCAGTAAAAGGGACTTGCGGGCTTTCTTT | CASSKRDLRAFF
TRBJ2-7 | TRBD2 | few | TRBV5-1 | TGCGCCAGCAGCTTGGCCCTTGGTCTAGCGGGAAGCTACGAGCAGTACTTC | CASSLALGLAGSYEQYF
TRBJ2-5 | . | . | TRBV20-1 | TGCAGTGCGTCTAGACAGAATCAAGAGACCCAGTACTTC | CSASRQNQETQYF
TRBJ2-3 | . | . | TRBV5-1 | TGCGCCAGCAGCTTGGATGCCATATATAGCACAGATACGCAGTATTTT | CASSLDAIYSTDTQYF
TRBJ2-3 | . | . | TRBV20-1 | TGCAGTGCGAGCTCCGGGACTCGCACAGATACGCAGTATTTT | CSASSGTRTDTQYF
TRBJ2-1 | TRBD2 | . | TRBV6-2/TRBV6-3 | TGTGCCAGCAGTCGAAAAACTAGCGCGCTCCACAATGAGCAGTTCTTC | CASSRKTSALHNEQFF
TRBJ2-1 | TRBD2 | . | TRBV6-5 | TGTGCCAGCAGTTCAGCTCCGGGGGGGATTGAGCAGTTCTTC | CASSSAPGGIEQFF
TRBJ2-3 | . | few | TRBV11-3 | TGTGCCAGCAGCTTAGGTCCGCTTAGCACAGATACGCAGTATTTT | CASSLGPLSTDTQYF
TRBJ2-1 | . | . | TRBV20-1 | TGCAGTGCTTGGGGGACCACCAATGAGCAGTTCTTC | CSAWGTTNEQFF
TRBJ2-5 | TRBD1 | . | TRBV6-2/TRBV6-3 | TGTGCCAGCATGGAATCACGCCAGGGGGCATCAGAGACCCAGTACTTC | CASMESRQGASETQYF
TRBJ2-7 | . | . | TRBV20-1 | TGCAGTGCTAGTTGGAAGGACTACGAGCAGTACTTC | CSASWKDYEQYF
TRBJ2-3 | TRBD2 | many | TRBV4-1 | TGTGCCAGCAGCCATAGCGGGAGCACAGATACGCAGTATTTT | CASSHSGSTDTQYF
TRBJ2-1 | TRBD2 | few | TRBV12-3/TRBV12-4 | TGTGCCAGCAGAACCGGGACTAACCCGTACAATGAGCAGTTCTTC | CASRTGTNPYNEQFF
TRBJ2-1 | . | . | TRBV4-3 | TGCGCCAGCAGCCATGACGCAGGGTGGGCCTACAATGAGCAGTTCTTC | CASSHDAGWAYNEQFF
TRBJ2-3 | TRBD2 | few | TRBV5-1 | TGCGCCAGCAGCTCCCGGACTAGCGGGGGTGGCACAGATACGCAGTATTTT | CASSSRTSGGGTDTQYF
TRBJ1-2 | . | . | TRBV18 | TGTGCCGAGACGGGGTTCCATATGGCCTCATATGGCTACACCTTC | CAETGFHMASYGYTF
TRBJ1-1 | TRBD1 | few | TRBV3-1 | TGTGCCAGCAGCCAAACCGGGACAGACAACACTGAAGCTTTCTTT | CASSQTGTDNTEAFF
TRBJ2-1 | . | . | TRBV5-1 | TGCGCCAGCAGCTTGATGCCGGGGTCCTACAATGAGCAGTTCTTC | CASSLMPGSYNEQFF
TRBJ1-6 | . | . | TRBV27 | TGTGCCAGCAGTTTATACGGAAGTAATTCACCCCTCCACTTT | CASSLYGSNSPLHF
TRBJ2-7 | TRBD2 | many | TRBV3-1 | TGTGCCAGCAGCCCCCGGACTAGCCGTCGCGAGCAGTACTTC | CASSPRTSRREQYF
TRBJ1-5 | . | few | TRBV24-1 | TGTGCCACCAGTGACGACGGGGGGGATAGCAATCAGCCCCAGCATTTT | CATSDDGGDSNQPQHF
TRBJ1-6 | . | . | TRBV4-1 | TGCGCCAGCAGCCAAGGGGGTGGGGTTACCGGTTCACCCCTCCACTTT | CASSQGGGVTGSPLHF
TRBJ2-7 | TRBD1 | . | TRBV7-2 | TGTGCCAGCAGCTACATCGCGGACAGGGCCTACGAGCAGTACTTC | CASSYIADRAYEQYF
TRBJ2-2 | . | . | TRBV24-1 | TGTGCCACAGGGGATGGATACCCCGGGGAGCTGTTTTTT | CATGDGYPGELFF
TRBJ2-7 | . | many | TRBV20-1 | TGCAGTGCTGGCAGGGACTTGGGGACTCAGCAGTACTTC | CSAGRDLGTQQYF
TRBJ1-4 | . | . | TRBV6-1 | TGTGCCAGCAGTGCAGTAAGACAGGAGAATGAAAAACTGTTTTTT | CASSAVRQENEKLFF
TRBJ2-1 | TRBD1 | few | TRBV12-3/TRBV12-4 | TGTGCCAGCAGTTCAGGACAGGGGAAGCAGTTCTTC | CASSSGQGKQFF
TRBJ2-1 | . | few | TRBV7-2 | TGTGCCAGCAGCCGGAACAGGGTTTACAATGAGCAGTTCTTC | CASSRNRVYNEQFF
TRBJ1-5 | . | . | TRBV3-1 | TGTGCCAGCAGCCCGACGCGACAGACTGGGCCCCAGCATTTT | CASSPTRQTGPQHF
TRBJ1-2 | . | many | TRBV12-3/TRBV12-4 | TGTGCCAGCAGTTTAGGGCGTAGGAAGGCATCCAGCTACACCTTC | CASSLGRRKASSYTF
TRBJ2-7 | . | . | TRBV7-2 | TGTGCCAGCAGCTTAGAAGTATCCGAGCAGTACTTC | CASSLEVSEQYF
TRBJ2-7 | . | . | TRBV20-1 | TGCAGTGCTAGAGCCTATGGATACGAGCAGTACTTC | CSARAYGYEQYF